This T cell receptor beta chain was sequenced during a study of blood T cell repertoires in COVID-19 (dated by TCRdb to 2018 to 2021). Turning to the overall study: Samples from collaborators originated in the United States, Italy and Spain and spanned both the acute and convalescent phases of COVID-19. The prospective study material was composed of cDNA or gDNA derived from T cells, B-cell-depleted T cells, or PBMCs. The dataset comprised deeply sampled blood TCRbeta repertoires from subjects exposed to, actively infected with, or recovered from COVID-19. The repertoires were made available in a free public database intended to serve as a resource for research on the immune response to SARS-CoV-2. Samples came from the ongoing ImmuneRACE study (first 160 participants) plus 1,254 subjects from 6 global collaborators. Nearly every sample came with metadata listing a de-identified subject ID, COVID-19 status, age in years and sex. HLA class I and class II types, where available, came from metadata supplied by the sample provider rather than from assay-based typing.

TCRbeta CDR3 regions were amplified from genomic DNA using the immunoSEQ Assay, a bias-controlled multiplex PCR. The authors' analysis ran thus. The number of nucleated cells in each sample was estimated by amplification of reference gene primers within the assay. To quantify the absolute abundance of each unique TCRbeta CDR3 rearrangement, sequence reads were collapsed and filtered. For each sample, productive Simpson clonality was calculated as the square root of Simpson's diversity index over productive rearrangements. TCRdb mirrors the immuneACCESS table, restricted to in-frame sequences. Some clones are absent from its copies; in checked studies, under half trace to an unresolved V gene, and the reason for the others is unknown. The V and J calls and clone size were taken over from that table, and D and trimming were inferred from the DNA. For this sample the table gives under 350,000 clones, of which about 93% were detected only once. The ten largest clones add up to roughly 6.8% of the sample.

From a lookup of the germline V gene (reference sequence), CDR1 and CDR2 are SGHKS and YYEKEE. The CDR3, from cysteine to phenylalanine, totals 15 residues. Only the CDR3 part of the read is kept: 45 bases, read in frame from the first base. V and J lose 2 bases and 2 bases, and a span of 13 bases separates them. For this clone: It lacks a known antigen. The record has no base qualities; no much larger clone is one base away.

Findings and caveats that apply to the study as a whole: The amount of clinical and demographic metadata varied by source and participant and was provided uncurated.

One collaborating source in Seattle enrolled patients while the patients were actively infected and followed the patients over time throughout the course of disease. The collaborating institutions used their own protocols to collect whole blood in K2EDTA tubes. Collaborator samples were shipped for TCRbeta analysis as frozen whole blood, isolated PBMCs, or DNA extracted from either sample type. The chain joins TRBV5-5 to TRBJ1-1; the D gene cannot be named for sure. Sequenced input: peripheral blood. This clonotype was obtained from a woman aged 25 to 39 with COVID-19, enrolled during active disease. CDR3 protein: CASSLTGFVNTEAFF. The bases are TGTGCCAGCAGCTTAACGGGATTCGTCAACACTGAAGCTTTCTTT.